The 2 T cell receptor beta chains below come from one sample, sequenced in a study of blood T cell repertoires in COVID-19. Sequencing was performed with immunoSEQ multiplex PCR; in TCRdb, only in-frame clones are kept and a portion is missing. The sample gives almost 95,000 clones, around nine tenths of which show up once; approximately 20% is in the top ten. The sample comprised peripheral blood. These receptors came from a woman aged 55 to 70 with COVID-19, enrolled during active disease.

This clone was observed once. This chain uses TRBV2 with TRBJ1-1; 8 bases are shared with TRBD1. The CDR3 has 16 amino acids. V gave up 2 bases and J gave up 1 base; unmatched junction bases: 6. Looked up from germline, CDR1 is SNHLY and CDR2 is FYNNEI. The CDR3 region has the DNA TGTGCCAGCAGTGAATCACAGGGGGGGTGGAACACTGAAGCTTTCTTT. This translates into CASSESQGGWNTEAFF. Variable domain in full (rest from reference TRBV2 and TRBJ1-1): EPEVTQTPSHQVTQMGQEVILRCVPISNHLYFYWYRQILGQKVEFLVSFYNNEISEKSEIFDDQFSVERPDGSNFTLKIRSTKLEDSAMYFCASSESQGGWNTEAFFGQGTRLTVV.

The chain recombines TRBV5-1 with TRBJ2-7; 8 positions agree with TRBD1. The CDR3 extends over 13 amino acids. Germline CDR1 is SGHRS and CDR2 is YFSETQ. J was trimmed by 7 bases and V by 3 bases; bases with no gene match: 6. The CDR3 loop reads CASSYRTGSEQYF. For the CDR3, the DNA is TGCGCCAGCAGCTACCGGACAGGGTCGGAGCAGTACTTC.